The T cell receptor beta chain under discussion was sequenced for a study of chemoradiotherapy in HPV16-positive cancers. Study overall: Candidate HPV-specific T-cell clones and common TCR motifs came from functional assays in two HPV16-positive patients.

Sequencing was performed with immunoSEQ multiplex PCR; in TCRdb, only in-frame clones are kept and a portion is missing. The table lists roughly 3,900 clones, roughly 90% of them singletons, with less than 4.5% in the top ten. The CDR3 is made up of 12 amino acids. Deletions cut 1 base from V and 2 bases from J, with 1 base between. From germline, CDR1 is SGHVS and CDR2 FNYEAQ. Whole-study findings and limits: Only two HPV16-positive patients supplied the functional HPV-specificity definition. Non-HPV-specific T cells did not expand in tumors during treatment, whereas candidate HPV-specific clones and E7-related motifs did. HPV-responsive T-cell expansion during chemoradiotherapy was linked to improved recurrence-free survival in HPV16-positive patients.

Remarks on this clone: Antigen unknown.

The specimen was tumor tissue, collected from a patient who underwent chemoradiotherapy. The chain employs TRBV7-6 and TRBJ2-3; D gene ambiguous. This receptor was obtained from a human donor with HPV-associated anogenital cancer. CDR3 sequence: CASSLDTDTQYF. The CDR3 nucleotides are TGTGCCAGCAGCTTAGACACAGATACGCAGTATTTT. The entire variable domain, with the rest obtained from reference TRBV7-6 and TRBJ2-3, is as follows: GAGVSQSPRYKVTKRGQDVALRCDPISGHVSLYWYRQALGQGPEFLTYFNYEAQQDKSGLPNDRFSAERPEGSISTLTIQRTEQRDSAMYRCASSLDTDTQYFGPGTRLTVL.